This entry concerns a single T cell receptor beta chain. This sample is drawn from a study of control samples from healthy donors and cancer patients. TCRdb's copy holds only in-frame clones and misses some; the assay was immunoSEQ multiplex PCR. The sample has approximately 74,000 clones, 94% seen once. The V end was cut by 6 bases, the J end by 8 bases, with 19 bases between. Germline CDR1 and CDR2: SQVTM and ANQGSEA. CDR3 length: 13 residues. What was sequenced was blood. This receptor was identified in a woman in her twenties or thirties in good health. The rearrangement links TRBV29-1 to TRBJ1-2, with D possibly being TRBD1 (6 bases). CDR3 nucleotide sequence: TGCAGCGTCACCGCGGACAGCCGTCCCGGCTACACCTTC. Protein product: CSVTADSRPGYTF.